Following are 27 T cell receptor beta chains from one sample sequenced in a study of blood T cell repertoires in COVID-19 (dated by TCRdb to the early 2020s). The library came from the immunoSEQ multiplex PCR assay. This is the immuneACCESS table as TCRdb keeps it, with only in-frame sequences that have V and J called. A part of the clones is gone; compared with another copy, unresolved V genes explain less than half, and the rest is unexplained. This sample is represented by roughly 380,000 clones; less than 90% of them were singletons. The ten largest account for approximately 3% of the sample. Sequencing input: PBMCs or T cells enriched from blood (not recorded which). These receptors were obtained from a woman aged 25-40 years who had recovered from COVID-19.

This clone was detected a few times. The chain uses TRBV7-6 and TRBJ1-6; weak D call: TRBD1 (6 bases). V was cut by 1 base and J by 10 bases, with 14 bases left in between. The CDR3 is 15 amino acids. Germline assignment: CDR1 SGHVS and CDR2 FNYEAQ. CDR3 coding DNA: TGTGCCAGCAGCTTAGATACGCAGGGGAGATCACCCCTCCACTTT. This translates into CASSLDTQGRSPLHF. The complete variable domain, with remaining parts taken from reference TRBV7-6 and TRBJ1-6, reads GAGVSQSPRYKVTKRGQDVALRCDPISGHVSLYWYRQALGQGPEFLTYFNYEAQQDKSGLPNDRFSAERPEGSISTLTIQRTEQRDSAMYRCASSLDTQGRSPLHFGNGTRLTVT.

The V call is TRBV7-9, the J call TRBJ2-1; 10 nucleotides line up with TRBD1. The CDR3 has 15 residues. The germline V gene encodes CDR1 SEHNR and CDR2 FQNEAQ (reference sequence). The J segment lost 7 bases and the V segment lost 6 bases, leaving 9 bases of the junction unmatched. CDR3 residues: CASSYNRDRGNEQFF. Written as DNA, the CDR3 is TGTGCCAGCAGTTATAACCGGGACAGGGGAAATGAGCAGTTCTTC.

The count of this clone is one. This sequence joins TRBV27 and TRBJ2-1, with 9 positions matching TRBD2. The germline V gene has CDR1 MNHEY and CDR2 SMNVEV (reference sequence). V lost 0 bases to trimming and J lost 7 bases; unmatched junction nucleotides: 7. CDR3 length: 16 residues. This chain's CDR3 is CASSLSGGLARNEQFF. The CDR3 DNA sequence: TGTGCCAGCAGTTTATCGGGGGGACTAGCTAGGAATGAGCAGTTCTTC.

CDR3 protein: CASSPRQGGLNTEAFF. The CDR3 DNA is TGTGCCAGCAGTCCCAGACAGGGGGGATTGAACACTGAAGCTTTCTTT. J is TRBJ1-1 and V is TRBV27, with 9 bases that match TRBD1. The CDR3 sequence is 16 residues long. The germline V gene encodes CDR1 MNHEY and CDR2 SMNVEV (reference sequence). J lost 0 bases, V lost 5 bases, and 7 bases had no gene match.

This chain uses TRBV19 with TRBJ2-5; 8 nucleotides agree with TRBD2. The length of the CDR3 is 19 residues. Unmatched junction bases numbered 14, after V lost 1 base and J lost 1 base. Germline V gives CDR1 LNHDA, CDR2 SQIVND (reference sequence). CDR3 in DNA: TGTGCCAGTAGTATAGCGTCCGCGGGACTAGTGGGGGGCCAAGAGACCCAGTACTTC. This encodes CASSIASAGLVGGQETQYF.

The rearrangement joins TRBV3-1 (or the pseudogene TRBV3-2) to TRBJ2-2; perhaps TRBD2 as D (5 bases). The CDR3 consists of 15 residues. Germline CDR1 reads LGHDT; CDR2 reads YNNKEL (reference sequence). The V gene lost 2 bases and the J gene lost 5 bases, with 12 bases spanning the gap. The CDR3 here is CASSQLVGSTGELFF. The CDR3 bases are TGTGCCAGCAGCCAATTAGTGGGGAGTACCGGGGAGCTGTTTTTT.

This clone has just one count. This sequence joins TRBV7-9 and TRBJ1-3; the D is unclear. V lost 3 bases and J 0 bases, leaving 6 bases between the germline ends. The CDR3 is 14 amino acids. CDR1 and CDR2 from the germline V gene are SEHNR and FQNEAQ (reference sequence). Written as DNA, the CDR3 is TGTGCCAGCAGCTTTTACACCTCTGGAAACACCATATATTTT. Its protein is CASSFYTSGNTIYF.

V usage is TRBV5-1 and J usage is TRBJ2-3; 13 bases are a match to TRBD2. V was clipped by 4 bases and J by 4 bases; unmatched bases: 3. This CDR3 region has 15 residues. Germline-derived CDR1 and CDR2 are SGHRS and YFSETQ. CDR3 nucleotide sequence: TGCGCCAGCAGCCTCGGGACTAGCGGGGCAGATACGCAGTATTTT. This encodes CASSLGTSGADTQYF.

This chain links TRBV12-3 or TRBV12-4 with TRBJ2-2, with D perhaps matching TRBD2 (5 bases). The CDR3 contains 13 residues. The CDR3 bases are TGTGCAGAGCAGGAGGCGAACACCGGGGAGCTGTTTTTT. This codes for CAEQEANTGELFF.

The chain uses TRBV6-5 and TRBJ2-3, with D possibly being TRBD2 (5 bases). V was clipped by 5 bases and J by 4 bases, with 13 bases between them. There are 14 residues in the CDR3. Germline V gene lookup returns CDR1 MNHEY and CDR2 SVGAGI. The CDR3 coding sequence is TGTGCCAGCAGTCGGGGTGGTTCGGCAGATACGCAGTATTTT. Its translation is CASSRGGSADTQYF.

This clone was observed at least ten times. This chain's CDR3 is CARSKGDSGNTIYF. The CDR3 region has the DNA TGTGCCAGATCTAAGGGGGACTCTGGAAACACCATATATTTT. This chain joins TRBV2 and TRBJ1-3, with D tentatively TRBD1 (6 bases). The V and J ends lost 9 bases and 0 bases respectively, with 12 bases between them. The CDR3 runs to 14 residues. In germline, CDR1 is SNHLY, CDR2 FYNNEI.

This clone was seen a single time. This CDR3 is CASGGGSGELFF. CDR3 nucleotide sequence: TGTGCCAGCGGAGGAGGTTCTGGGGAGCTGTTTTTT. The chain joins TRBV2 to TRBJ2-2, with D maybe TRBD2 (5 bases). Trimming stripped 8 bases from V and 8 bases from J, with 12 bases between. Germline values: CDR1 SNHLY, CDR2 FYNNEI. The CDR3 is made up of 12 amino acids. The whole variable domain, filled in from reference TRBV2 and TRBJ2-2, reads EPEVTQTPSHQVTQMGQEVILRCVPISNHLYFYWYRQILGQKVEFLVSFYNNEISEKSEIFDDQFSVERPDGSNFTLKIRSTKLEDSAMYFCASGGGSGELFFGEGSRLTVL.

The chain has TRBV18 and TRBJ1-5; 7 nucleotides match TRBD1. V lost 4 bases, J lost 2 bases, and 2 bases stayed unmatched. The CDR3 covers 14 residues. The germline V gene encodes CDR1 KGHSH and CDR2 LQKENI. The CDR3 sequence: CASSQTGGNQPQHF. The DNA for the CDR3 is TGTGCCAGCTCACAAACAGGGGGCAATCAGCCCCAGCATTTT.

V usage is TRBV5-4 and J usage is TRBJ2-7; 12 bases are shared with TRBD2. CDR3 size: 15 residues. Per germline, CDR1 SGHNT and CDR2 YYREEE (reference sequence). J gave up 5 bases and V 3 bases, and 6 bases lay outside the gene matches. The CDR3 bases are TGTGCCAGCAGCTCCCTAGCGGGAGGGCCCGACGAGCAGTACTTC. Translated: CASSSLAGGPDEQYF.

Regarding this clone: This specimen includes other DNA sequences encoding the same CDR3. This chain connects TRBV7-9 to TRBJ2-7; D might be TRBD1 (6 bases). With 3 bases removed from V and 3 bases from J, the gap between germline ends came to 6 bases. The CDR3 is made up of 12 amino acids. In germline, CDR1 is SEHNR, CDR2 FQNEAQ (reference sequence). Here the CDR3 reads CASSLTGYEQYF. The CDR3, as DNA: TGTGCCAGCAGCTTGACAGGCTACGAGCAGTACTTC.

V and J are TRBV6-5 and TRBJ1-1; the D is unclear. The length of the CDR3 is 14 residues. CDR1 and CDR2 (germline): MNHEY, SVGAGI. V was trimmed by 0 bases and J by 5 bases, leaving 10 bases between them. This CDR3 is CASSYSVARTEAFF. The CDR3 region has the DNA TGTGCCAGCAGTTACTCGGTTGCTCGGACTGAAGCTTTCTTT.

The sample holds a few counts of this clone. The V call is TRBV18, the J call TRBJ1-2; TRBD1 is a possible D gene (5 bases). The CDR3 extends over 14 amino acids. The germline V gene has CDR1 KGHSH and CDR2 LQKENI. V was pared by 4 bases and J by 7 bases, with 16 bases between. In DNA, the CDR3 is TGTGCCAGCTCACGCGACAGAGAGTTTGGTGGCTACACCTTC. It translates to CASSRDREFGGYTF.

This clone was counted once. The CDR3 loop is CASSHLLAGNYGYTF. CDR3 nucleotide sequence: TGTGCCAGCAGCCATTTATTGGCGGGGAACTATGGCTACACCTTC. The chain joins TRBV3-1 (or the pseudogene TRBV3-2) to TRBJ1-2, with no clear D. The CDR3 is made up of 15 amino acids. Trimming took 3 bases from V and 2 from J, leaving 13 bases between them. From germline, CDR1 is LGHDT and CDR2 YNNKEL (reference sequence).

This clone was seen just once. The chain combines TRBV3-1 (or the pseudogene TRBV3-2) with TRBJ2-7, with TRBD2 identical over 10 bases. The CDR3 runs to 15 residues. Losses at the gene ends were 4 bases for V and 4 bases for J; bases not matched to a gene: 7. Germline V gene lookup returns CDR1 LGHDT and CDR2 YNNKEL (reference sequence). The CDR3 DNA reads as TGTGCCAGCAGCCCGGGGTCTAGCGGGGGTTACGAGCAGTACTTC. Translation: CASSPGSSGGYEQYF.

This rearrangement joins TRBV9 to TRBJ2-7; 11 positions agree with TRBD2. J gave up 2 bases and V 0 bases, and 4 bases lay outside the gene matches. The germline V gene has CDR1 SGDLS and CDR2 YYNGEE. The CDR3 contains 16 residues. The CDR3 is CASSVGTSGRTYEQYF. CDR3 nucleotide sequence: TGTGCCAGCAGCGTAGGGACTAGCGGGCGAACCTACGAGCAGTACTTC.

This chain uses TRBV27 with TRBJ2-1, with 9 positions matching TRBD2. The germline gives CDR1 MNHEY, CDR2 SMNVEV (reference sequence). The CDR3 sequence is 15 residues long. V lost 7 bases, J lost 5 bases, and 9 bases stayed unmatched. CDR3 region: CASTIVAGVDNEQFF. CDR3 nucleotide sequence: TGTGCCAGCACCATCGTAGCGGGAGTCGACAATGAGCAGTTCTTC.

In its sample, this clone was seen a few times. V gene TRBV28 combines with J gene TRBJ1-1, with TRBD1 identical over 8 bases. The V gene end was trimmed by 8 bases and the J gene end by 3 bases; junction bases not matched to a gene: 11. The CDR3 consists of 15 residues. Looked up from germline, CDR1 is MDHEN and CDR2 is SYDVKM. DNA for the CDR3: TGTGCCAGCTCCACAGGGGGGGGATTGGACACTGAAGCTTTCTTT. Translating it yields CASSTGGGLDTEAFF.

The gene calls are TRBV4-1 and TRBJ1-3; tentatively, D is TRBD1 (5 bases). Per germline, CDR1 MGHRA and CDR2 YSYEKL. Trimming shortened V by 1 base and J by 0 bases, and 7 bases separated the two germline ends. The CDR3 consists of 15 residues. CDR3 coding DNA: TGCGCCAGCAGCCAAGGGGGCTACTCTGGAAACACCATATATTTT. This encodes CASSQGGYSGNTIYF.

This clone appeared a few times. This rearrangement joins TRBV19 to TRBJ2-3, with D maybe TRBD2 (6 bases). Looked up from germline, CDR1 is LNHDA and CDR2 is SQIVND (reference sequence). V gave up 1 base and J gave up 5 bases, with 10 bases separating them. This CDR3 has 14 amino acids. For the CDR3, the DNA is TGTGCCAGTAGTATAGCGGGAGCTGGAGATACGCAGTATTTT. Protein sequence: CASSIAGAGDTQYF.

The rearrangement joins TRBV13 to TRBJ2-3, with no clear D. CDR1 and CDR2 (germline): PRHDT, FYEKMQ (reference sequence). This CDR3 is built from 14 residues. V lost 1 base, J lost 0 bases, and 5 bases lay in between. CDR3 protein: CASSLAQSTDTQYF. The CDR3 DNA is TGTGCCAGCAGCTTAGCACAAAGCACAGATACGCAGTATTTT.

The V call is TRBV3-1 (or the pseudogene TRBV3-2), the J call TRBJ1-3; no firm D call. The CDR3 is 14 amino acids. V was trimmed by 5 bases and J by 1 base, leaving 9 bases between them. Looked up from germline, CDR1 is LGHDT and CDR2 is YNNKEL (reference sequence). The CDR3 reads CASSARKSGNTIYF. For the CDR3, the DNA is TGTGCCAGCAGCGCCAGGAAGTCTGGAAACACCATATATTTT.

CDR3 sequence: CASSPIQGQGFGQPQHF. The CDR3 nucleotides are TGCGCCAGCAGCCCGATTCAGGGACAGGGATTCGGACAGCCCCAGCATTTT. The V and J genes are TRBV4-1 and TRBJ1-5; TRBD1 agrees at 9 bases. The CDR3 has 17 residues. Looked up from germline, CDR1 is MGHRA and CDR2 is YSYEKL. Unmatched junction bases numbered 14, after V lost 4 bases and J lost 7 bases.